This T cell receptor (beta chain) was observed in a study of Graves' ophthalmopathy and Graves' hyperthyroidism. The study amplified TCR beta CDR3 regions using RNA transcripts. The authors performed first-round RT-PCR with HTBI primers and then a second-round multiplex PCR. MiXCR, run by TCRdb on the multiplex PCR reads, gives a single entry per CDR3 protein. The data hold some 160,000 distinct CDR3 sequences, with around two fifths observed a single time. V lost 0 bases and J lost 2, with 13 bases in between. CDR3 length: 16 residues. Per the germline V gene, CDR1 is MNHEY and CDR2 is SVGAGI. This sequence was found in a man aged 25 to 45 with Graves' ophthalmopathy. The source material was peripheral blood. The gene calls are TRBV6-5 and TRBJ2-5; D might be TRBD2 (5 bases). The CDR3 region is CASSYSVEGTQETQYF. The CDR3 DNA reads TGTGCCAGCAGTTACTCGGTAGAGGGTACACAAGAGACCCAGTACTTC.